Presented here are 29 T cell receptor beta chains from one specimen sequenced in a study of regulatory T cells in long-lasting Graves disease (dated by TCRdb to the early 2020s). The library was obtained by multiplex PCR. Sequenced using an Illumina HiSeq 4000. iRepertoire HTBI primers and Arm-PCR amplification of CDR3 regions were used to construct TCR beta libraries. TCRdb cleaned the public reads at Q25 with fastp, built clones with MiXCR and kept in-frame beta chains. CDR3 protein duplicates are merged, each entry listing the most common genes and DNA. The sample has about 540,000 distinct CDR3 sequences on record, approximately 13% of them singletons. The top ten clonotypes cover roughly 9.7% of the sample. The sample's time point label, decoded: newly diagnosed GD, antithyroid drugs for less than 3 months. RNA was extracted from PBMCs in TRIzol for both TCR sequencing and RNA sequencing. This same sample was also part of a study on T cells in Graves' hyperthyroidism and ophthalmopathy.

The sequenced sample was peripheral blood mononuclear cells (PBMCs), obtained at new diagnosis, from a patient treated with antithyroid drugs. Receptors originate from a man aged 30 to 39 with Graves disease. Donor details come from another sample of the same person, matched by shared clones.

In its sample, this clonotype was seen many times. Here the CDR3 DNA reads TGTGCCACCAGTGACCAAGCGGGGAACCAAGAGACCCAGTACTTC. Amino acids: CATSDQAGNQETQYF. The rearrangement links TRBV24-1 to TRBJ2-5, with 7 bases matching TRBD2. Germline V gene sequence: CDR1 KGHDR, CDR2 SFDVKD. The V gene end was trimmed by 4 bases and the J gene end by 0 bases; junction bases not matched to a gene: 4. The CDR3 length is 15 residues.

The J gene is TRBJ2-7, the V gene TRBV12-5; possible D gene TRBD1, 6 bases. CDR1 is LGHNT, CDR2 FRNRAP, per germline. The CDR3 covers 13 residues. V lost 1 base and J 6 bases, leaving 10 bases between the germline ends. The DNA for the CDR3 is TGTGCTAGTGGTTTGGGGACAGTTGGCGAGCAGTACTTC. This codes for CASGLGTVGEQYF.

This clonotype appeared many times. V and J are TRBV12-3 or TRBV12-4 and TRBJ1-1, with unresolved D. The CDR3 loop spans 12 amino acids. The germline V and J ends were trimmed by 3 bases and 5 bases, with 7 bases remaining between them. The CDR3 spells CASSFTRTEAFF. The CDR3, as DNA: TGTGCCAGCAGTTTTACTAGGACTGAAGCTTTCTTT.

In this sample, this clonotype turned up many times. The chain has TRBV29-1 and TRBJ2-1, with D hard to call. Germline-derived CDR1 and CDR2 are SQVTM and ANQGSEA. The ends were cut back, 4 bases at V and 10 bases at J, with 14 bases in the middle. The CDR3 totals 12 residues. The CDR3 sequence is CSVGEVNREQFF. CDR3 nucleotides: TGCAGCGTTGGAGAAGTAAATCGCGAGCAGTTCTTC.

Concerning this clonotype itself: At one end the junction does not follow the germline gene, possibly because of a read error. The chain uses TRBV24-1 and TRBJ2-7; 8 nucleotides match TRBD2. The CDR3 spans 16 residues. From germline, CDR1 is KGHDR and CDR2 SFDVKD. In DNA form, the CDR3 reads TGTGCCAGCAGTGAATCGGTAGCGGGATTCCCCTACGAGCAGTACTTC. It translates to CASSESVAGFPYEQYF.

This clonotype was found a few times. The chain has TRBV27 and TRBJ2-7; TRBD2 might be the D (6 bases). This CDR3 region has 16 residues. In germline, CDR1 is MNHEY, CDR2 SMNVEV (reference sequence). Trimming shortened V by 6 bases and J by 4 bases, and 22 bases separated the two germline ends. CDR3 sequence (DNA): TGTGCCAGCAGACCCCTTGGGGCGGCGCGGGGATACGAGCAGTACTTC. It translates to CASRPLGAARGYEQYF.

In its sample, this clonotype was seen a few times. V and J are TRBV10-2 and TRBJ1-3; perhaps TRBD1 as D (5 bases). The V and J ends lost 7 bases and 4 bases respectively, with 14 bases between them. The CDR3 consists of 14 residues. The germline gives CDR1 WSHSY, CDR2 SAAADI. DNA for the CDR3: TGCGCCAGCACGACCGGGGCAGGCGGAAACACCATATATTTT. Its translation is CASTTGAGGNTIYF.

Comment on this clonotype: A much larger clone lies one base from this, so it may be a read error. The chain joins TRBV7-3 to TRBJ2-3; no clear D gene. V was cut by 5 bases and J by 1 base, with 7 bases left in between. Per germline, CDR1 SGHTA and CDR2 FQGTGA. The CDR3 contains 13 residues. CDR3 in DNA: TGTGCCAGCAGCACCCCTGGCACAGATACGCAGTATTTT. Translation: CASSTPGTDTQYF.

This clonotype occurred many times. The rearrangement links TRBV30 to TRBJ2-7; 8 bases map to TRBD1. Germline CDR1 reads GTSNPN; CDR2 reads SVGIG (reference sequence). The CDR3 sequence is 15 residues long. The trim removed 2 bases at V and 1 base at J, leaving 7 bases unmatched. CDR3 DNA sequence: TGTGCCTGGAGTCAGGACAGGGCCATATCCTACGAGCAGTACTTC. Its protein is CAWSQDRAISYEQYF.

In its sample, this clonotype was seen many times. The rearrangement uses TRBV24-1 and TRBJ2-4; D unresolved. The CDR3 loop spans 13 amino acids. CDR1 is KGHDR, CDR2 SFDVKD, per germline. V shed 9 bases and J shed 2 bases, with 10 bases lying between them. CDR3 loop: CATQDITKNIQYF. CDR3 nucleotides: TGTGCCACCCAAGACATAACCAAAAACATTCAGTACTTC.

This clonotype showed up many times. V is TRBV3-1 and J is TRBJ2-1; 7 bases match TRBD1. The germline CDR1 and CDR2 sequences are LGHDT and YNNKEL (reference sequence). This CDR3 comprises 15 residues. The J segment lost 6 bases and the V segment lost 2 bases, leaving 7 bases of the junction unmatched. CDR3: CASSQRGGRPNEQFF. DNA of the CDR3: TGTGCCAGCAGCCAAAGAGGGGGCAGACCCAATGAGCAGTTCTTC.

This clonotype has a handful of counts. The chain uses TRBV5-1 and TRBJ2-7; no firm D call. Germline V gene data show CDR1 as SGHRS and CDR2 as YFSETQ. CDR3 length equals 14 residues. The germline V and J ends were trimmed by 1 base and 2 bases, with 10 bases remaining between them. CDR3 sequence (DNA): TGCGCCAGCAGCTTGAATGGCTTAACCTACGAGCAGTACTTC. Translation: CASSLNGLTYEQYF.

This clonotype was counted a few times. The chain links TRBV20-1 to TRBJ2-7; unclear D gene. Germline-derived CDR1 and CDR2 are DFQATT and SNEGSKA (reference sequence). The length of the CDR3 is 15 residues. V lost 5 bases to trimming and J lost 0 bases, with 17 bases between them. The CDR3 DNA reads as TGCAGTGCTGACCCTGCGGTGAGGAGCTCCTACGAGCAGTACTTC. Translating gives CSADPAVRSSYEQYF.

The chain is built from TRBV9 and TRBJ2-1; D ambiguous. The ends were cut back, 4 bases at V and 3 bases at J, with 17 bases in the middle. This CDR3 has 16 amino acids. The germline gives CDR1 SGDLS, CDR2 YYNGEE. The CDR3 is CASSLLPTNVYNEQFF. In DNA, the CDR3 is TGTGCCAGCAGCCTCTTACCCACTAACGTCTACAATGAGCAGTTCTTC.

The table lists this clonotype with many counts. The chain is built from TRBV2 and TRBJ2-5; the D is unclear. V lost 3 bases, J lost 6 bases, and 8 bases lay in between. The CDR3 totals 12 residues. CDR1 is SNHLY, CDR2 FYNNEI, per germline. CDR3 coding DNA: TGTGCCAGCAGTGACGAGCTCCAGACCCAGTACTTC. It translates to CASSDELQTQYF.

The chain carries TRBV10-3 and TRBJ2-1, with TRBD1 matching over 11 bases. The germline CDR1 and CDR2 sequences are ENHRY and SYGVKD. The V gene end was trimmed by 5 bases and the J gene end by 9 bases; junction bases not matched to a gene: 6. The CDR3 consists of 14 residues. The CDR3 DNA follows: TGTGCCATCAGTCCCGGGACAGGGGGATTTGAGCAGTTCTTC. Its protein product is CAISPGTGGFEQFF.

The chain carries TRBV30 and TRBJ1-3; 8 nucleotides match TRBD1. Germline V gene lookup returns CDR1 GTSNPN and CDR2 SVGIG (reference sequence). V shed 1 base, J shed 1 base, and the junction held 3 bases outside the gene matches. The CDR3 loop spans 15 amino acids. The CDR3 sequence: CAWSGTGGSGNTIYF. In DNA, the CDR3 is TGTGCCTGGAGTGGTACAGGGGGGTCTGGAAACACCATATATTTT. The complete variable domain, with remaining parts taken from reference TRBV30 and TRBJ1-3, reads SQTIHQWPATLVQPVGSPLSLECTVEGTSNPNLYWYRQAAGRGLQLLFYSVGIGQISSEVPQNLSASRPQDRQFILSSKKLLLSDSGFYLCAWSGTGGSGNTIYFGEGSWLTVV.

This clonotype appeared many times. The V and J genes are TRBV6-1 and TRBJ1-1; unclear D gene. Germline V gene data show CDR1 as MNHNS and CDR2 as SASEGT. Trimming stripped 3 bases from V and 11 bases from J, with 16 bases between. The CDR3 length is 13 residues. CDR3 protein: CASSDYTKAEAFF. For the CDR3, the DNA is TGTGCCAGCAGTGATTATACTAAAGCGGAGGCTTTCTTT.

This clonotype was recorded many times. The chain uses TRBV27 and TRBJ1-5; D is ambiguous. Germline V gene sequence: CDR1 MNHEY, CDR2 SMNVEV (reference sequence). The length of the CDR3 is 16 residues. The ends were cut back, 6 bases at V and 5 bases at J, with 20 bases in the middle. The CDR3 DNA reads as TGTGCCAGCAGCCCGGGCCCGGGCCCTTACTATCAGCCCCAGCATTTT. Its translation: CASSPGPGPYYQPQHF.

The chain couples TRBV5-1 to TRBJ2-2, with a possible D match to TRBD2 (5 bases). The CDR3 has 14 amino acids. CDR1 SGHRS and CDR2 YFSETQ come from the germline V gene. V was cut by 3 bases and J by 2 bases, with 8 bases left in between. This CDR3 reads CASSSGDNTGELFF. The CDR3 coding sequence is TGCGCCAGCAGCTCCGGGGATAACACCGGGGAGCTGTTTTTT. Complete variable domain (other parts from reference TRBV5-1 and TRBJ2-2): KAGVTQTPRYLIKTRGQQVTLSCSPISGHRSVSWYQQTPGQGLQFLFEYFSETQRNKGNFPGRFSGRQFSNSRSEMNVSTLELGDSALYLCASSSGDNTGELFFGEGSRLTVL.

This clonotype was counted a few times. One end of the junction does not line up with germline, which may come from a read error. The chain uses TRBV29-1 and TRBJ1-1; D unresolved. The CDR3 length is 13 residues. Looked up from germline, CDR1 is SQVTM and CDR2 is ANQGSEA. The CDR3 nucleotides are TGCAGCGTCGACCGGGCCCCCAACACTGAAGCTTCCTTT. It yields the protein CSVDRAPNTEASF.

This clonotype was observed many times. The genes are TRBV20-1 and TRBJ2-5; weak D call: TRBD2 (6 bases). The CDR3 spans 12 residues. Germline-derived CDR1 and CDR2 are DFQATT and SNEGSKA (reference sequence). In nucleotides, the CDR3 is TGCAATGCGAGGAGGGACCAAGAGACCCAGTACTTC. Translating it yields CNARRDQETQYF.

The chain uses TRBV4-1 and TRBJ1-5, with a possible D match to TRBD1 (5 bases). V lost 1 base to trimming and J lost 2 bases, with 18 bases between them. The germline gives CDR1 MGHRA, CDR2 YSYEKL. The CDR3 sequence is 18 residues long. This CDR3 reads CASSQVGGNGFRNQPQHF. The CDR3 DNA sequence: TGCGCCAGCAGCCAAGTGGGGGGGAATGGATTTCGCAATCAGCCCCAGCATTTT.

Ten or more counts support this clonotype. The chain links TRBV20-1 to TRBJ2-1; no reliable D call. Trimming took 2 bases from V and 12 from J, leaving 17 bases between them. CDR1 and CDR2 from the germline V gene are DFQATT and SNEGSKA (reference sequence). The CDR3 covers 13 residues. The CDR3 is CSARRDGRPGQFF. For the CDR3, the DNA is TGCAGTGCTAGAAGGGATGGGCGCCCCGGGCAGTTCTTC.

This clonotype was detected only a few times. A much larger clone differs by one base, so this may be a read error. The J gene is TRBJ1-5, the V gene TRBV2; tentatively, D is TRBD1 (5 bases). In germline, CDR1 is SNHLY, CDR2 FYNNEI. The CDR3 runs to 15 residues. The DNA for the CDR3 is TGTGCCAGCAGTGAAAGTAGATGGGGCAATCAGCCCCATCATTTT. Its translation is CASSESRWGNQPHHF. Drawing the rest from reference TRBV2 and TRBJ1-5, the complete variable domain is EPEVTQTPSHQVTQMGQEVILRCVPISNHLYFYWYRQILGQKVEFLVSFYNNEISEKSEIFDDQFSVERPDGSNFTLKIRSTKLEDSAMYFCASSESRWGNQPHHFGDGTRLSIL.

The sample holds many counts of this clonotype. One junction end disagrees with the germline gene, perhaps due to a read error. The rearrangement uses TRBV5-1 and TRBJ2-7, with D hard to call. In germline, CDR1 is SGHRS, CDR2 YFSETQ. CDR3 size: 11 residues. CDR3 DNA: TGTGCCAGCAGTGCTACCTACGAGCAGTACTTC. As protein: CASSATYEQYF.

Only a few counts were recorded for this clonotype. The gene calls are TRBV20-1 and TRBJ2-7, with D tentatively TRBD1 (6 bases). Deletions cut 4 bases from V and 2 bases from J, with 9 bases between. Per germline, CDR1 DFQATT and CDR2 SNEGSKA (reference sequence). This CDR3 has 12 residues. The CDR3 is CSATTGTYEQYF. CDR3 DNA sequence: TGCAGTGCTACAACAGGGACCTACGAGCAGTACTTC.

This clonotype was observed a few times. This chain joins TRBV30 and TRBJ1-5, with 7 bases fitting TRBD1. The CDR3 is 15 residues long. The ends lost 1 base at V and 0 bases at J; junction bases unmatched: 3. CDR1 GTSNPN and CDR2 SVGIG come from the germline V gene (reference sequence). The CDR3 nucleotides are TGTGCCTGGAGTGAGGGACAGCATAGCAATCAGCCCCAGCATTTT. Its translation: CAWSEGQHSNQPQHF.

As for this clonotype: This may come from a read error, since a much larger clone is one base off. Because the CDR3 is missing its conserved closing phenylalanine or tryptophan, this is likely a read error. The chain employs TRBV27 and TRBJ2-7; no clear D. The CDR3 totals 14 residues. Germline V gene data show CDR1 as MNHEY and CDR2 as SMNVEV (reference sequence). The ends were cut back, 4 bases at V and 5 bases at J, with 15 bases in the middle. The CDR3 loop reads CASSSLGVGDEQYS. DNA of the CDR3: TGTGCCAGCAGTTCCCTTGGGGTAGGCGACGAGCAGTACTCC.